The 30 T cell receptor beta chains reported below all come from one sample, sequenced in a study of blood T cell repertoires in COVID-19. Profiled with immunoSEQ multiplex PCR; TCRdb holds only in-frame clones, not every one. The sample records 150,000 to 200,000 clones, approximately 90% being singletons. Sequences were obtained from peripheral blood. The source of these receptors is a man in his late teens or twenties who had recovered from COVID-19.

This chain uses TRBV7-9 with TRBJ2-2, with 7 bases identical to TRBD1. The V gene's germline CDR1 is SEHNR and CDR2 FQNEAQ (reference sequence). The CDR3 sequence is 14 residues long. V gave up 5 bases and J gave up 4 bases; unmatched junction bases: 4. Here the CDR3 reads CASSTWDSTGELFF. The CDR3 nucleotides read TGTGCCAGCAGCACGTGGGACAGCACCGGGGAGCTGTTTTTT.

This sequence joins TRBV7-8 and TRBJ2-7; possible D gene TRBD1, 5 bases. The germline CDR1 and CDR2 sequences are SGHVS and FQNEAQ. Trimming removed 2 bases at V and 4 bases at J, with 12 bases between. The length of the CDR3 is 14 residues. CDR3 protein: CASSLQGVAYEQYF. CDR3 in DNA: TGTGCCAGCAGCTTACAGGGTGTGGCGTACGAGCAGTACTTC. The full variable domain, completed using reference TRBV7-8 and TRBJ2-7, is GAGVSQSPRYKVAKRGQDVALRCDPISGHVSLFWYQQALGQGPEFLTYFQNEAQLDKSGLPSDRFFAERPEGSVSTLKIQRTQQEDSAVYLCASSLQGVAYEQYFGPGTRLTVT.

This chain's CDR3 is CASSYSVGGAGRNTGELFF. The DNA for the CDR3 is TGTGCCAGCAGTTACTCCGTCGGGGGGGCGGGACGGAACACCGGGGAGCTGTTTTTT. This chain connects TRBV6-2 or TRBV6-3 to TRBJ2-2; 8 positions match TRBD2. This CDR3 is built from 19 residues. Germline values: CDR1 MNHEY, CDR2 SVGEGT. J was trimmed by 1 base and V by 0 bases; bases with no gene match: 10.

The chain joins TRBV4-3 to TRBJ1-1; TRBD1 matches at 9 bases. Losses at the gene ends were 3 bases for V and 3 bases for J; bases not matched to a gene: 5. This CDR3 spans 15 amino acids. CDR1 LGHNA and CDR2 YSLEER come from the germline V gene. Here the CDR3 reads CASSQGTGLYTEAFF. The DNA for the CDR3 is TGCGCCAGCAGCCAGGGGACAGGGTTGTACACTGAAGCTTTCTTT.

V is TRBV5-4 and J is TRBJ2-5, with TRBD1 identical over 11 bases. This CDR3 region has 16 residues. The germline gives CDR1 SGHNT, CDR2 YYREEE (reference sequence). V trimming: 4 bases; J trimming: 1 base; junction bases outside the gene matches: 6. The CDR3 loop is CASSRGQGASQETQYF. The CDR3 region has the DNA TGTGCCAGCAGCAGAGGACAGGGGGCGTCCCAAGAGACCCAGTACTTC.

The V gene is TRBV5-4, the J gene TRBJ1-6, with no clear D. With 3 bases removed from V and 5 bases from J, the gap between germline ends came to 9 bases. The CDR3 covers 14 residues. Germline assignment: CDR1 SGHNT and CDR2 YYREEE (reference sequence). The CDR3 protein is CASSSGRDNSPLHF. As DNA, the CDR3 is TGTGCCAGCAGCTCCGGGAGGGATAATTCACCCCTCCACTTT.

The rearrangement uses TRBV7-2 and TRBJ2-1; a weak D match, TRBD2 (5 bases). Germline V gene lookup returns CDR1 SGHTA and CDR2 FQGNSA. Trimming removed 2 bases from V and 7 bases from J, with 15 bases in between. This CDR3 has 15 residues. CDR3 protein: CASSLSGGHTNEQFF. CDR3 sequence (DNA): TGTGCCAGCAGCTTAAGTGGCGGGCACACTAATGAGCAGTTCTTC.

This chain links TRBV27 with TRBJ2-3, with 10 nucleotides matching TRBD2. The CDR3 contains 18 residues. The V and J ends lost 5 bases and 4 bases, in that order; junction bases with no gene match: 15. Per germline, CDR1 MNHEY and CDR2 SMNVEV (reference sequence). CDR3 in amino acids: CASSTPPPLAGVADTQYF. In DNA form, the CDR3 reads TGTGCCAGCAGTACCCCGCCGCCTCTAGCGGGAGTTGCAGATACGCAGTATTTT.

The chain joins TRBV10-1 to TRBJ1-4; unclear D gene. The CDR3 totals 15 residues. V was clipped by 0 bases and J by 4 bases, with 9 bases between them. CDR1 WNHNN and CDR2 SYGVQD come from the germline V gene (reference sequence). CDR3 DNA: TGCGCCAGCAGTGAGTCGTACGGCGGTAATGAAAAACTGTTTTTT. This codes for CASSESYGGNEKLFF.

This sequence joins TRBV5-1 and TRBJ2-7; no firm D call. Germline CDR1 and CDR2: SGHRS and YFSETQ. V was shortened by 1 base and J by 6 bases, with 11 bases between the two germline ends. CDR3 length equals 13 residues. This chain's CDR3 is CASSLTDNREQYF. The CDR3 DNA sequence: TGCGCCAGCAGCTTGACCGACAATCGCGAGCAGTACTTC.

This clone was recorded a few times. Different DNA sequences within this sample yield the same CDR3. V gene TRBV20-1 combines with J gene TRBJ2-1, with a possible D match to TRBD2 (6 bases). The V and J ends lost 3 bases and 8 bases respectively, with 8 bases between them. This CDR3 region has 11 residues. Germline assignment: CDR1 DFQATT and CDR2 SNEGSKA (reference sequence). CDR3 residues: CSARGGYEQFF. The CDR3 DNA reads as TGCAGTGCTAGGGGGGGTTATGAGCAGTTCTTC.

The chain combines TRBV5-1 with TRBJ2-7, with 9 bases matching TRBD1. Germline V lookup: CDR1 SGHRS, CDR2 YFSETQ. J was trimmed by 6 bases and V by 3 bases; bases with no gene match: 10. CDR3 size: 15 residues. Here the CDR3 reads CASSSPGQGQIEQYF. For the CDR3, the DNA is TGCGCCAGCAGCTCCCCGGGACAGGGCCAAATCGAGCAGTACTTC. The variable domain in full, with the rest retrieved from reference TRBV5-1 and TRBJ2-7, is KAGVTQTPRYLIKTRGQQVTLSCSPISGHRSVSWYQQTPGQGLQFLFEYFSETQRNKGNFPGRFSGRQFSNSRSEMNVSTLELGDSALYLCASSSPGQGQIEQYFGPGTRLTVT.

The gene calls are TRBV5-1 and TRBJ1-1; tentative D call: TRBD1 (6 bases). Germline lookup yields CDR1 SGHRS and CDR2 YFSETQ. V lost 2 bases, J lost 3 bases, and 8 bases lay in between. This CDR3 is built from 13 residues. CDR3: CASSFSGDTEAFF. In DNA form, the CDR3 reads TGCGCCAGCAGCTTTTCAGGGGACACTGAAGCTTTCTTT.

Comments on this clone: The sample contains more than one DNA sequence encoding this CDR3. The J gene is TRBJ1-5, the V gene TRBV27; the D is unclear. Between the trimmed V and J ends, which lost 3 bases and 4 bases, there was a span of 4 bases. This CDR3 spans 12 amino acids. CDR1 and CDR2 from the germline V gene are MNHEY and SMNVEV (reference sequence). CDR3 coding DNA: TGTGCCAGCAGTTTCTTAAATCAGCCCCAGCATTTT. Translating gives CASSFLNQPQHF.

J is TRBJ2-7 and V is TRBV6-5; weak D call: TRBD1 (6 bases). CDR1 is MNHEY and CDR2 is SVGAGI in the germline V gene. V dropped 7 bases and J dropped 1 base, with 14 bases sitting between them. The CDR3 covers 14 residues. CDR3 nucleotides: TGTGCCAGCACCCCCTCGGGACAATCCTACGAGCAGTACTTC. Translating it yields CASTPSGQSYEQYF.

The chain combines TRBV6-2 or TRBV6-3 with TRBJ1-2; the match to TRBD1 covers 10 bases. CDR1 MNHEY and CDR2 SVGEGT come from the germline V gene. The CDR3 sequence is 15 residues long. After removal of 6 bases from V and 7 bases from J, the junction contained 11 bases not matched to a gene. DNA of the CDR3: TGTGCCAGCAGCCTGACTGGACAGGGGGGAACTGGCTACACCTTC. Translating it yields CASSLTGQGGTGYTF.

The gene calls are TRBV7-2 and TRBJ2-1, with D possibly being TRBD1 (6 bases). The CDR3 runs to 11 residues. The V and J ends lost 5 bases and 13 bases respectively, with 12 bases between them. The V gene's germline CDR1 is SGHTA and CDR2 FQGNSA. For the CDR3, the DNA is TGTGCCAGCAGCCCCGGACAGTCTCAGTTCTTC. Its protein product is CASSPGQSQFF.

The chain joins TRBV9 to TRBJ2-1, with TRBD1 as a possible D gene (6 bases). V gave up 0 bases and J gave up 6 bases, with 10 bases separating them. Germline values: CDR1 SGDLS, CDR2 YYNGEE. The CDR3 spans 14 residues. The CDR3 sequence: CASSVGAGVNEQFF. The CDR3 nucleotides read TGTGCCAGCAGCGTAGGGGCAGGGGTCAATGAGCAGTTCTTC.

CDR3 in DNA: TGTGCCAGTAGTATAGTATCTCTCCCCGGGGAGCTGTTTTTT. This sequence encodes CASSIVSLPGELFF. The genes are TRBV19 and TRBJ2-2; D not resolved. V was pared by 1 base and J by 6 bases, with 9 bases between. Germline V lookup: CDR1 LNHDA, CDR2 SQIVND (reference sequence). The CDR3 has 14 amino acids.

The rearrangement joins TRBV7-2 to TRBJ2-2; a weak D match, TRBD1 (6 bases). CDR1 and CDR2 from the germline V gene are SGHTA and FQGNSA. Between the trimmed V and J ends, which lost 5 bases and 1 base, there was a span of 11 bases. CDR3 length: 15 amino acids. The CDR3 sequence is CASSLWDKNTGELFF. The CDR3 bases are TGTGCCAGCAGCCTATGGGACAAGAACACCGGGGAGCTGTTTTTT.

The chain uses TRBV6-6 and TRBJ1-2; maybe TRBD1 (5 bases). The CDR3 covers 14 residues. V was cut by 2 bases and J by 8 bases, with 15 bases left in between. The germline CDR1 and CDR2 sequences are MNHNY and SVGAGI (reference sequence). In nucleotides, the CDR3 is TGTGCCAGCAGTTACGCCCAGGGAAGAGACGGCTACACCTTC. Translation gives CASSYAQGRDGYTF.

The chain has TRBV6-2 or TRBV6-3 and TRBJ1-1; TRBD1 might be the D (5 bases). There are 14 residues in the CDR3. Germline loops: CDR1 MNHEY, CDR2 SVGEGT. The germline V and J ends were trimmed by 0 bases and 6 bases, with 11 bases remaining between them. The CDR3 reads CASSYSLRGAEAFF. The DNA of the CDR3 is TGTGCCAGCAGTTACTCCCTTAGGGGTGCTGAAGCTTTCTTT.

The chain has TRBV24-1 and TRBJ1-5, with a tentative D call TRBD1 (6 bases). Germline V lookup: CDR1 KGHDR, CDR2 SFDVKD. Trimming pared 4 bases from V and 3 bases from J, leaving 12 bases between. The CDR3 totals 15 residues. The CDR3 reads CATSDPRGNNQPQHF. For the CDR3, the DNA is TGTGCCACCAGTGACCCCAGGGGAAACAATCAGCCCCAGCATTTT.

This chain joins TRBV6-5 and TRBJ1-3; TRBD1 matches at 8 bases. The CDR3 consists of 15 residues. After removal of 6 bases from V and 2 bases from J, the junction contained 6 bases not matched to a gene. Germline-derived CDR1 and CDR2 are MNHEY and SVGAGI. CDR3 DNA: TGTGCCAGCAGACCGGACAGGGAAGCTGGAAACACCATATATTTT. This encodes CASRPDREAGNTIYF.

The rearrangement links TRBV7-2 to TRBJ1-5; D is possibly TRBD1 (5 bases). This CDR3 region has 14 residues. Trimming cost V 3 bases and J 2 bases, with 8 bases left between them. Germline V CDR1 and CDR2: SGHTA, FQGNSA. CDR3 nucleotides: TGTGCCAGCAGCTTCGGGGGACGCAATCAGCCCCAGCATTTT. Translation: CASSFGGRNQPQHF.

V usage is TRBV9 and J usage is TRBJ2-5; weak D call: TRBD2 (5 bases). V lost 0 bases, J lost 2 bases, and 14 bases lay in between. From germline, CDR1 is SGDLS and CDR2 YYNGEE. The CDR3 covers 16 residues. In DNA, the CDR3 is TGTGCCAGCAGCGTAGGGGGTCGGCGGGTGCAAGAGACCCAGTACTTC. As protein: CASSVGGRRVQETQYF.

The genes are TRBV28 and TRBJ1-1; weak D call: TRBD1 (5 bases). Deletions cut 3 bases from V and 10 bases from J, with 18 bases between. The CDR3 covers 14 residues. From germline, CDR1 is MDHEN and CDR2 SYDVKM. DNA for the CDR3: TGTGCCAGCAGTTTTGGGCAGGGTTTGCGGGGAGCTTTCTTT. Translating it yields CASSFGQGLRGAFF.

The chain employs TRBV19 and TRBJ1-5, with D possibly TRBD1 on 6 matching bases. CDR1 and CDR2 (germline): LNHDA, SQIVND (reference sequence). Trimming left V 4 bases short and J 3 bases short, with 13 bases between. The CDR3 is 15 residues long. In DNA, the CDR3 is TGTGCCAGTAGTACCTACAGGGATCTCAATCAGCCCCAGCATTTT. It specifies CASSTYRDLNQPQHF.

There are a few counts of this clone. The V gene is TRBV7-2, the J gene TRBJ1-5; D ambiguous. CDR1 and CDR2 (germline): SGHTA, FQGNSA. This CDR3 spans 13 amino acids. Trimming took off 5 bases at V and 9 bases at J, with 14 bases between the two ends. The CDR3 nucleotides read TGTGCCAGCAGCCCGGGCCCGGCGGGGCCCCAGCATTTT. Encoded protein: CASSPGPAGPQHF.

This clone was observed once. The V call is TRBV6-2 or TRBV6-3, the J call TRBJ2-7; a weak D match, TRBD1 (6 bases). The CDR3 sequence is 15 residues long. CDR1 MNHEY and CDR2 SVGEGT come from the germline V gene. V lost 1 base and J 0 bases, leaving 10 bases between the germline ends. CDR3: CASSYFGTHSYEQYF. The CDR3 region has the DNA TGTGCCAGCAGTTACTTTGGGACACACTCCTACGAGCAGTACTTC.